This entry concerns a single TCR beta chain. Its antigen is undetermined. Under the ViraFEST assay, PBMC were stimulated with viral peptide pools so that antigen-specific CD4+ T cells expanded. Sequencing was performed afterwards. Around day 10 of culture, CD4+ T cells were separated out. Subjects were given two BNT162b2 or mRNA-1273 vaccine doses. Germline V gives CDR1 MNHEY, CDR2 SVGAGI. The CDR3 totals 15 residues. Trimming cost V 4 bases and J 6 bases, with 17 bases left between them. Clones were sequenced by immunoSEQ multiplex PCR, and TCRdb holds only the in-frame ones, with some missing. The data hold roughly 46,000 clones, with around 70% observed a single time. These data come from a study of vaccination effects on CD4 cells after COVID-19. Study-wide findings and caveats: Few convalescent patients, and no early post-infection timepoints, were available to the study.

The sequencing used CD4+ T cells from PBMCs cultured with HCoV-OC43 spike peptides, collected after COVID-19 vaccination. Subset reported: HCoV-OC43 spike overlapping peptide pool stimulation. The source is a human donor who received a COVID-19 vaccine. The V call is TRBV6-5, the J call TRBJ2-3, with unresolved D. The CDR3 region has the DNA TGTGCCAGCAGTTCGCGGCCCTCTTCCCCTGATACGCAGTATTTT. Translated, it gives CASSSRPSSPDTQYF.